The 5 T cell receptor beta chains below all came from one sample that was sequenced in a study of cytomegalovirus exposure and HLA in healthy donors. 60 Vbeta and 13 Jbeta primers were used in PCR. Assay used: immunoSEQ multiplex PCR; TCRdb lists only in-frame clones, some missing. The sample includes roughly 150,000 clones, over 75% seen only once; the top ten take about 5.2%. The sequenced sample consisted of PBMCs. Source of these receptors: a man aged 25 to 40 in good health and CMV-seropositive.

This clone was observed a handful of times. This chain joins TRBV5-6 and TRBJ2-1, with TRBD2 as a possible D gene (6 bases). Germline loops: CDR1 SGHDT, CDR2 YYEEEE. Trimming took off 2 bases at V and 5 bases at J, with 14 bases between the two ends. The CDR3 extends over 15 amino acids. CDR3: CASSFRDSINNEQFF. CDR3 DNA: TGTGCCAGCAGCTTCCGGGACTCAATTAACAATGAGCAGTTCTTC.

The chain joins TRBV5-6 to TRBJ1-5; D call uncertain. The CDR3 runs 14 residues. Trimming left V 1 base short and J 5 bases short, with 10 bases between. The V gene's germline CDR1 is SGHDT and CDR2 YYEEEE. The CDR3 reads CASSLRASYQPQHF. CDR3 sequence (DNA): TGTGCCAGCAGCTTGCGAGCGAGTTATCAGCCCCAGCATTTT. Supplemented by reference TRBV5-6 and TRBJ1-5, the full variable domain reads DAGVTQSPTHLIKTRGQQVTLRCSPKSGHDTVSWYQQALGQGPQFIFQYYEEEERQRGNFPDRFSGHQFPNYSSELNVNALLLGDSALYLCASSLRASYQPQHFGDGTRLSIL.

The sample holds one count of this clone. The rearrangement joins TRBV30 to TRBJ2-5; D unclear. The length of the CDR3 is 13 residues. Germline CDR1 and CDR2: GTSNPN and SVGIG (reference sequence). Between the trimmed V and J ends, which lost 2 bases and 7 bases, there was a span of 14 bases. CDR3 DNA: TGTGCCTGGAGTCCCGGGTCGGAAGGGACCCAGTACTTC. Translating gives CAWSPGSEGTQYF.

The chain joins TRBV11-2 to TRBJ2-7, with 9 positions matching TRBD1. Looked up from germline, CDR1 is SGHAT and CDR2 is FQNNGV. This CDR3 has 15 residues. The V segment lost 6 bases and the J segment 0 bases; nucleotides outside the gene matches: 6. In nucleotides, the CDR3 is TGTGCCAGCAGACTGACAGGGGGAGGCTCCTACGAGCAGTACTTC. Translating gives CASRLTGGGSYEQYF.

The count of this clone is one. V usage is TRBV5-6 and J usage is TRBJ2-1; 7 nucleotides agree with TRBD1. The V and J ends lost 6 bases and 8 bases, in that order; junction bases with no gene match: 17. Germline V CDR1 and CDR2: SGHDT, YYEEEE. The CDR3 sequence is 16 residues long. The CDR3, as DNA: TGTGCCAGCACCGACCACCTGAGACAGGGAGTTCATGAGCAGTTCTTC. Translated: CASTDHLRQGVHEQFF.